This T cell receptor beta chain was found in a study of beta chain features in type 1 diabetes. Overall study results and limits: Significant though moderate, a shortening of TCRB CDR3s appeared in all four CD4+ subsets of Type 1 diabetes patients.

Germline V gives CDR1 LNHDA, CDR2 SQIVND (reference sequence). The CDR3 consists of 18 residues. V dropped 2 bases and J dropped 2; count of bases not matched to a gene: 8. Concerning this clone itself: Antigen specificity is unknown.

Sequencing targeted expressed TCRB transcripts, as all isolated RNA had been reverse transcribed. Assay used: immunoSEQ multiplex PCR; TCRdb lists only in-frame clones, some missing. The table records more than 250,000 clones, approximately 16% of them present only once. V usage is TRBV19 and J usage is TRBJ2-6, with 8 bases fitting TRBD1. The specimen sequenced was naive CD4+ T cells from blood. The TCR was taken from a man aged 18 to 35 with type 1 diabetes. The CDR3, as DNA: TGTGCCAGTAGTATAATTAGGCAGGGGGCGACTGGGGCCAACGTCCTGACTTTC. Protein product: CASSIIRQGATGANVLTF.